This T cell receptor (beta chain) was observed in a study of T cells in Graves' hyperthyroidism and ophthalmopathy. Study findings and constraints: Most clonotypes that expanded in the thyroid above 0.001 also showed up in blood.

This clonotype was seen a few times. Its target is unknown. The CDR3 spans 17 residues. With V trimmed by 2 bases and J by 3 bases, 7 bases remained unmatched. Investigators excluded patients with uncontrolled infection, other autoimmune disease, pregnancy or lactation. Out of approximately 10 ml of fresh peripheral blood came the PBMCs. RNA transcripts gave rise to amplified TCR beta CDR3 regions. The TCR CDR3 was amplified in a first-round RT-PCR using the HTBI primer set. MiXCR was run by TCRdb on the multiplex PCR reads, yielding one entry per CDR3 protein. The profile covers approximately 530,000 distinct CDR3 sequences, with approximately 15% appearing a single time and 15% to 20% taken by the ten largest.

The sequence came from a woman between 18 and 30 years old with Graves' hyperthyroidism. The genes are TRBV12-3 or TRBV12-4 and TRBJ2-3, with 11 nucleotides matching TRBD2. Sequencing input: blood. The CDR3: CASSLPTSGRMTDTQYF. CDR3 DNA: TGTGCCAGCAGTTTACCAACTAGCGGGAGAATGACAGATACGCAGTATTTT.